These 12 T cell receptor beta chains came from one sample sequenced in a study of shared clonotypes between healthy human individuals. Sequenced by immunoSEQ multiplex PCR; TCRdb stores in-frame clones only, minus some. The profile shows 1.4 million or so clones, approximately 98.5% of them singletons. Material: naive CD4+ T cells sorted from blood. Subset given: CD45RA+ positively selected. The receptors were gathered from a man under 40 in good health.

This chain uses TRBV5-1 with TRBJ1-4; D unclear. Trimming removed 9 bases from V and 0 bases from J, with 15 bases in between. Germline CDR1 SGHRS, CDR2 YFSETQ. CDR3 size: 15 residues. The CDR3 DNA reads TGCGCCACCGGCCAGACGGGTGCAACTAATGAAAAACTGTTTTTT. Its translation: CATGQTGATNEKLFF.

V and J are TRBV5-1 and TRBJ2-2; 10 bases are shared with TRBD2. The CDR3 runs to 16 residues. V lost 4 bases, J lost 5 bases, and 8 bases stayed unmatched. Germline loops: CDR1 SGHRS, CDR2 YFSETQ. The CDR3 DNA sequence: TGCGCCAGCAGCCACGGGACTAGCGTTATGACCGGGGAGCTGTTTTTT. Amino acid sequence: CASSHGTSVMTGELFF.

The CDR3 protein is CASRRESDTQYF. The CDR3, as DNA: TGTGCCAGCAGAAGGGAGTCAGATACGCAGTATTTT. This chain uses TRBV6-5 with TRBJ2-3, with D possibly TRBD2 on 5 matching bases. V was clipped by 6 bases and J by 4 bases, with 8 bases between them. The germline V gene encodes CDR1 MNHEY and CDR2 SVGAGI. The CDR3 loop spans 12 amino acids.

This clone came up once. The rearrangement joins TRBV20-1 to TRBJ1-2; no clear D gene. CDR3 size: 11 residues. V lost 3 bases to trimming and J lost 8 bases, with 10 bases between them. The germline V gene has CDR1 DFQATT and CDR2 SNEGSKA (reference sequence). The CDR3: CSARPLRGYTF. CDR3 coding DNA: TGCAGTGCTAGGCCCCTGCGGGGCTACACCTTC.

The chain uses TRBV7-2 and TRBJ2-3, with no clear D. The CDR3 covers 14 residues. Trimming took 1 base from V and 1 from J, leaving 6 bases between them. The germline V gene has CDR1 SGHTA and CDR2 FQGNSA. The CDR3 reads CASSLVRRTDTQYF. The DNA for the CDR3 is TGTGCCAGCAGCTTAGTTCGGCGCACAGATACGCAGTATTTT.

The rearrangement links TRBV14 to TRBJ2-1; tentatively, D is TRBD1 (6 bases). The V gene lost 0 bases and the J gene lost 3 bases, with 15 bases spanning the gap. This CDR3 comprises 17 residues. Germline V gene lookup returns CDR1 SGHDN and CDR2 FVKESK. CDR3 sequence (DNA): TGTGCCAGCAGCCAAGAAGGGGGTGGTAGCGTCTACAATGAGCAGTTCTTC. The encoded protein is CASSQEGGGSVYNEQFF.

The chain is built from TRBV5-5 and TRBJ2-1; TRBD2 agrees at 9 bases. CDR3 length: 15 residues. Germline V gene sequence: CDR1 SGHKS, CDR2 YYEKEE (reference sequence). J was trimmed by 5 bases and V by 4 bases; bases with no gene match: 7. CDR3 amino acids: CASSPGTSFHNEQFF. The CDR3 DNA follows: TGTGCCAGCAGCCCCGGGACTAGCTTCCACAATGAGCAGTTCTTC.

V is TRBV15 and J is TRBJ2-1, with D maybe TRBD2 (5 bases). Looked up from germline, CDR1 is LNHNV and CDR2 is YYDKDF (reference sequence). Trimming removed 5 bases from V and 2 bases from J, with 7 bases in between. The CDR3 has 13 residues. This chain's CDR3 is CATSAGTYNEQFF. The CDR3 DNA follows: TGTGCCACCAGCGCCGGGACCTACAATGAGCAGTTCTTC.

The chain couples TRBV19 to TRBJ1-4, with TRBD1 matching 8 bases. After removal of 10 bases from V and 10 bases from J, the junction contained 14 bases not matched to a gene. Looked up from germline, CDR1 is LNHDA and CDR2 is SQIVND (reference sequence). The CDR3 has 14 residues. CDR3 nucleotide sequence: TGTGCCACCCACCCAGGACAGGGCCTAGGAAAACTGTTTTTT. Amino acids: CATHPGQGLGKLFF.

Regarding this clone: The sample carries other DNA sequences with the same CDR3. The chain links TRBV18 to TRBJ2-7; D perhaps matches TRBD1 (5 bases). Trimming left V 1 base short and J 2 bases short, with 9 bases between. CDR1 is KGHSH and CDR2 is LQKENI in the germline V gene. The CDR3 spans 14 residues. CDR3 amino acids: CASSPREGAYEQYF. CDR3 DNA sequence: TGTGCCAGCTCACCACGGGAAGGGGCCTACGAGCAGTACTTC.

The rearrangement uses TRBV2 and TRBJ2-1; D gene ambiguous. This CDR3 contains 14 residues. V gave up 4 bases and J gave up 4 bases, with 11 bases separating them. Per the germline V gene, CDR1 is SNHLY and CDR2 is FYNNEI. As DNA, the CDR3 is TGTGCCAGCAGTGGGGGTTCTCAGTACAATGAGCAGTTCTTC. Residues: CASSGGSQYNEQFF.

This chain uses TRBV5-5 with TRBJ2-7, with TRBD1 matching 8 bases. Germline CDR1 and CDR2: SGHKS and YYEKEE (reference sequence). The junction had 5 bases not matched to a gene; V was cut back by 3 bases and J by 3 bases. This CDR3 has 14 residues. The CDR3 here is CASSSQGVSYEQYF. DNA for the CDR3: TGTGCCAGCAGCTCACAGGGGGTTAGCTACGAGCAGTACTTC.